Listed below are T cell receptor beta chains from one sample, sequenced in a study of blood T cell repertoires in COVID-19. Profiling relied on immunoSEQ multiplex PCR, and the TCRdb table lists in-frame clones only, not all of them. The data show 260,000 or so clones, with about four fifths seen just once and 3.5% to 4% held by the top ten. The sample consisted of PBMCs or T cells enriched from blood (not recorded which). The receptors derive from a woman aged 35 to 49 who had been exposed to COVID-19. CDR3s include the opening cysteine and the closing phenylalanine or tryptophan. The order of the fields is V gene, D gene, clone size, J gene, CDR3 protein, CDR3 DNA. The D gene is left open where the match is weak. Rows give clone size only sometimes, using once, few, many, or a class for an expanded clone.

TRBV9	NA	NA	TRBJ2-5	CASSVTSGVQETQYF	TGTGCCAGCAGCGTGACTAGTGGCGTCCAAGAGACCCAGTACTTC
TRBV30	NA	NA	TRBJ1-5	CAWSRRGQPQHF	TGTGCCTGGTCCCGGAGGGGTCAGCCCCAGCATTTT
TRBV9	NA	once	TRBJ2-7	CASSEPLPYEQYF	TGTGCCAGCAGCGAGCCGTTACCATACGAGCAGTACTTC
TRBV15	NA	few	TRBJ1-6	CATSRDPGSSSPLHF	TGTGCCACCAGCAGAGATCCGGGGAGCAGTTCACCCCTCCACTTT
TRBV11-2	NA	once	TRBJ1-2	CASSLAGSNGYTF	TGTGCCAGCAGCCTGGCGGGAAGCAATGGCTACACCTTC
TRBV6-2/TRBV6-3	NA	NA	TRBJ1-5	CASSYYGTSQHF	TGTGCCAGCAGTTACTATGGGACTTCGCAGCATTTT
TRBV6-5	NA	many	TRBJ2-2	CASSYSQASNTGELFF	TGTGCCAGCAGTTACTCACAGGCATCAAACACCGGGGAGCTGTTTTTT
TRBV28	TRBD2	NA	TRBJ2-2	CASSLFGGELLGELFF	TGTGCCAGCAGTCTATTTGGGGGGGAGCTCCTTGGGGAGCTGTTTTTT
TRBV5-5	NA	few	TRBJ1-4	CASRLREGVLLDEKLFF	TGTGCCAGCAGACTGCGGGAAGGGGTTTTATTGGATGAAAAACTGTTTTTT
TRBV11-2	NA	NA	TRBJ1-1	CASSLVERETEAFF	TGTGCCAGCAGCTTAGTAGAGAGGGAGACTGAAGCTTTCTTT
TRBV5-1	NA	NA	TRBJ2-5	CASSLAVGGLETQYF	TGCGCCAGCAGCTTGGCCGTAGGCGGTCTGGAGACCCAGTACTTC
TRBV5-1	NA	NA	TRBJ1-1	CASSSPQGRNTEAFF	TGCGCCAGCAGCTCTCCCCAGGGCCGGAACACTGAAGCTTTCTTT